A single T cell receptor (beta chain) is shown here with its context. What this receptor recognizes is not known. Base qualities are not recorded, but no much larger clone differs from it by a single base. Libraries were constructed by 5' RACE. TCRdb records Illumina HiSeq 2500 as the sequencer. A second roughly 6 to 12 cycle PCR used a sample-barcoded 5' primer and a J-beta primer mix. A template-switch 5' adaptor carrying 12 random nucleotides introduced a unique molecular identifier onto each TCR beta cDNA molecule. Each sample yielded at least 2.5 million CDR3-containing paired-end reads. All of the RNA was converted into first-strand cDNA using the Mint cDNA synthesis kit, with a TRBC-specific oligonucleotide serving as the primer. Following uracil-DNA glycosylase treatment, a first 18-cycle PCR with universal primers M1SS and BC2_uni_R was performed on all cDNA. The authors processed their data as follows. For normalization, 1 million high-quality reads were randomly selected from each sample, with every read carrying a distinct molecular identifier. Instead of being binned into consensus sequences, reads that shared molecular identifiers were thrown out. MiTCR, run with a Q25 quality threshold and the strictest error-elimination algorithm, handled CDR3 identification, clonotype clustering and error correction. A nonparametric unseen species model with Euler transformation was used to estimate lower-bound total TCR beta diversity. Using fastp trimming at Q25 and MiXCR clonotype assembly, TCRdb reanalyzed the public sequencing data and kept in-frame beta chains. Each entry is one CDR3 protein sequence, shown with its most common DNA and genes. V and J calls and clone size were set by TCRdb, not the authors. In this sample the table shows fewer than 1,000,000 distinct CDR3 sequences, about 42% of which occur a single time. 15% to 20% of the sample is in the top ten clones.

The source of the sample is a study of blood T cells in healthy people across ages (dated by TCRdb to between 2014 and 2017). Regarding the research as a whole: Template switching captured roughly one uniquely barcoded TCR beta cDNA molecule per two T cells in model experiments. Donors of different ages were randomly distributed across sequencing lanes to avoid experimental bias. To track age-related changes in TCR beta repertoire diversity, the study relied on deep sequencing normalized with unique cDNA molecular identifiers. For two donors (one aged 18 to 29 and one aged 80 or older), the study analyzed two additional independent replicas of 1 million unique cDNA reads from the same blood draw. The donors were divided into four age groups: young (average around 17 years), middle-aged (about 39), aged (approximately 62) and long-lived (82). Summary of the overall study and its limitations: Observed TCR beta diversity correlated strongly with the percentage of naive T cells measured by flow cytometry. Observed TCR beta diversity per million T cells fell roughly linearly with age, and a significant reduction was already apparent by age around 39. Because donor CMV infection status was unknown, age-related changes in expanded clonotypes were potentially confounded. Conclusive comparison of naive and antigen-experienced compartments was prevented by the profiling of bulk unsorted PBMCs. Compared with the aged group, the long-lived group had more naive CD4+ T cells, fewer expanded clones and increased TCR diversity, a pattern suggesting age selection. Estimates of total diversity based on one million sequenced T cells were regarded as lower bounds and as underestimates.

The donors were under 40 Caucasian individuals from Russia, aged roughly 6 to 100 years, who were systemically healthy. Approximately 10 milliliters of peripheral blood were collected from each donor into EDTA-treated Vacutainer tubes. PBMCs were isolated by Ficoll-Paque density-gradient centrifugation, with at least 6.5 million obtained per sample. Total RNA was extracted from PBMCs with Trizol reagent, with at least 5 micrograms obtained per sample. Naive CD45RAhigh/CD27high T cell percentages were measured by flow cytometry on a PBMC aliquot from every donor. Sequencing was performed on blood. This clonotype originated in an elderly man in good health.

The CDR3 protein is CASSHPGLAHEQYF. The nucleotide sequence is TGTGCCAGCAGTCACCCGGGACTAGCGCACGAGCAGTACTTC. The sequence joins TRBV12-3 or TRBV12-4 to TRBJ2-5; a stretch of 10 junction bases matches TRBD2. TRBJ2-7 matches the DNA end more closely, so the J call is doubtful. Spanning cysteine to phenylalanine, the CDR3 consists of 14 amino acids. CDR3 DNA is the only sequence kept; it has 42 bases, read in frame from the first base.